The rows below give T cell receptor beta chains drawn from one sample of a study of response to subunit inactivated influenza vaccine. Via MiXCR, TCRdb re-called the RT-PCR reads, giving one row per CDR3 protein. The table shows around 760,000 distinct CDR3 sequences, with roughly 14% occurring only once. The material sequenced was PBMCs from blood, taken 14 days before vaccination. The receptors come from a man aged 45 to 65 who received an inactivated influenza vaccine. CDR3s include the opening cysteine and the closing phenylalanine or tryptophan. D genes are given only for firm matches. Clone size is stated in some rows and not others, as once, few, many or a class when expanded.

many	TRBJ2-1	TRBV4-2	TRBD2	TGTGCCAGCAGCCAATTAGTCAGCGGGAGCAACAATGAGCAGTTCTTC	CASSQLVSGSNNEQFF
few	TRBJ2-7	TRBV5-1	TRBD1	TGCGCCAGCGAGCCGGGACAGGGAGCCTACGAGCAGTACTTC	CASEPGQGAYEQYF
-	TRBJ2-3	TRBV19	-	TGTGCCAGTAGTCTACAGTTAAGCACAGATACGCAGTATTTT	CASSLQLSTDTQYF
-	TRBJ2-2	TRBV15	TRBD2	TGTGCCACCAGACATGGGACTAGCGGCACCGGGGAGCTGTTTTTT	CATRHGTSGTGELFF
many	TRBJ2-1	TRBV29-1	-	TGCAGCGTTCAGGTCCATAGGTACAATGAGCAGTTCTTC	CSVQVHRYNEQFF
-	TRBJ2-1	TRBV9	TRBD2	TGTGCCAGCAGCGTAGTGGGACTAGCGCTCTCCCACAATGAGCAGTTCTTC	CASSVVGLALSHNEQFF
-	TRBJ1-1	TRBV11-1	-	TGTGCCAGCAGCTCTCCAGACAGGTCCCACACTGAAGCTTTCTTT	CASSSPDRSHTEAFF
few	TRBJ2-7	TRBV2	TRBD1	TGTGCCAGCAACCGGGGACAGGGTACGGGCGAGCAGTACTTC	CASNRGQGTGEQYF
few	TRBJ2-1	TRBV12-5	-	TGTGCTAGTGGACTGCGCAATGAGCAGTTCTTC	CASGLRNEQFF
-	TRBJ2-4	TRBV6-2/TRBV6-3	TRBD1	TGTGCCAGCAGTTCCCGAGACAGGGACAAAAACATTCAGTACTTC	CASSSRDRDKNIQYF
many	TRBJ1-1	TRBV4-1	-	TGCGCCAGCAGCCCGTCCCGGGAAAACACTGAAGCTTTCTTT	CASSPSRENTEAFF
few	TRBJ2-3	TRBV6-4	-	TGTGCCAGCAGTGTTTCGGTGGGCCCAGATACGCAGTATTTT	CASSVSVGPDTQYF
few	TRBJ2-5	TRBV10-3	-	TGTGCCATCAGTGCAGAGTTGGAGACCCAGTACTTC	CAISAELETQYF
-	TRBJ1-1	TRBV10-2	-	TGCGCCAGCAGCCCAACAGGAATTGACACTGAAGCTTTCTTT	CASSPTGIDTEAFF
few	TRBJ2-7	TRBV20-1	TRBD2	TGCAGCGGACTAGCGGGAGTCGAGCAGTACTTC	CSGLAGVEQYF
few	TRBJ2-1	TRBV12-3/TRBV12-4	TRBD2	TGTGCCAGCGAGGCGGGAGGGTACTATTCCTACAATGAGCAGTTCTTC	CASEAGGYYSYNEQFF
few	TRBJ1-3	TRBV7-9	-	TGTGCCAGCAGGTTAGGAAACACCATATATTTT	CASRLGNTIYF
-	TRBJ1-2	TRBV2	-	TGTGCCAGCAGGCAGGGTTTAAGCTATGGCTACACCTTC	CASRQGLSYGYTF
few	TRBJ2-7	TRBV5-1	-	TGCGCCAGCAGCTTGGCCAGGGCCCGGGACGAGCAGTACTTC	CASSLARARDEQYF
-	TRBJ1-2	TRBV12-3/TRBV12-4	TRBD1	TGTGCCAGCAGTTTAGCGCGGGACAGTGTGTATGGCTACACCTTC	CASSLARDSVYGYTF
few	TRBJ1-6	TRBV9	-	TGTGCCAGCAGCGTAGTCACGGGTTCACCCCTCCACTTT	CASSVVTGSPLHF
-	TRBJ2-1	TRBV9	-	TGTGCCAGCAGCGTAGACGGCGGCAACAATGAGCAGTTCTTC	CASSVDGGNNEQFF
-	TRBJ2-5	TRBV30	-	TGTGCCTGGAGTTACGGAAGGGGGGAGACCCAGTACTTC	CAWSYGRGETQYF
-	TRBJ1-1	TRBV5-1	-	TGCGCCAGCAGCTTGTGGCAGGGCGCTGAAGCTTTCTTT	CASSLWQGAEAFF
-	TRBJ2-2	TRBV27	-	TGTGCCAGCAGTTACAGGGTCGGGGAGCTGTTTTTT	CASSYRVGELFF
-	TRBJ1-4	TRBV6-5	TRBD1	TGTGCCAGCAGTTACCCGACAGGGAAGGGAGAAAAACTGTTTTTT	CASSYPTGKGEKLFF
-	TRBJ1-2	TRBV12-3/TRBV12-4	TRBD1	TGTGCCAGCAGTTTAGCCTCGGGACAGGGAAGTTATGGCTACACCTTC	CASSLASGQGSYGYTF
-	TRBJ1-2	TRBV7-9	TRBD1	TGTGCCAGCAGTTCCGACAGGGGACGCTACACCTTC	CASSSDRGRYTF
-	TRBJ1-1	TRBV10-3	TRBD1	TGTGCCATCAGGAGGACAGGGGGCACTGAAGCTTTCTTT	CAIRRTGGTEAFF
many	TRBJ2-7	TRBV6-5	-	TGTGCCAGCAGTTACACGACCTTACCTACAGGGATCCACGAGCAGTACTTC	CASSYTTLPTGIHEQYF
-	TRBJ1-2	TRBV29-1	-	TGCAGCGTACAGAAACACTCTAACTATGGCTACACCTTC	CSVQKHSNYGYTF
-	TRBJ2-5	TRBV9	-	TGTGCCAGCAGCCGGTGGGCTAGCCCCCAAGAGACCCAGTACTTC	CASSRWASPQETQYF
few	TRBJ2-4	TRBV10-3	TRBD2	TGTGCCATCAGTGAGTCGAGGACAGCGGGGGGGACCCCTCAGTACTTC	CAISESRTAGGTPQYF
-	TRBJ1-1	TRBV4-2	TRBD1	TGTGCCAGCAGCCAGGAAGAACTCGGGACAGGGGGCACTGAAGCTTTCTTT	CASSQEELGTGGTEAFF
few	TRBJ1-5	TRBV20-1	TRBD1	TGCAGTGCTCGACAGGGTAGGGCTGGCAATCAGCCCCAGCATTTT	CSARQGRAGNQPQHF
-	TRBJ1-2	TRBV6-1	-	TGTGCCAGCAGTCCCGGCCTCCTGCGGGGCTATGGCTACACCTTC	CASSPGLLRGYGYTF
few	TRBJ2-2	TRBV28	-	TGTGCCAGCAGTTTATCGTGGAGGGGGCAGACCGGGGAGCTGTTTTTT	CASSLSWRGQTGELFF
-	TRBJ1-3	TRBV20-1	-	TGCAGTGCTAGAGACGCACAGACTGGAAACACCATATATTTT	CSARDAQTGNTIYF
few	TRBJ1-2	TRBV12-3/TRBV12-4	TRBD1	TGTGCCAGCAGTCAAAACAGGGGTAGTGGCTACACCTTC	CASSQNRGSGYTF
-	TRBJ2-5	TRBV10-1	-	TGCGCCAGCAGTGCTAGCTTGGAGACCCAGTACTTC	CASSASLETQYF
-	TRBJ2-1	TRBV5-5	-	TGTGCCAGCAGCTTCCAGTCTAGCTCCTACAATGAGCAGTTCTTC	CASSFQSSSYNEQFF
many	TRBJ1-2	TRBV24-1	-	TGTGCCACCAGTGCACAGGACTATGGCTACACCTTC	CATSAQDYGYTF
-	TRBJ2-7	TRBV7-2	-	TGTGCCAGCAGCTTAGCGGGCCAGAAAGGGAACTACGAGCAGTACTTC	CASSLAGQKGNYEQYF
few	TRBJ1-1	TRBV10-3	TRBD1	TGTGCCATCAGGCGACAGGGGGCGCGGGACACTGAAGCTTTCTTT	CAIRRQGARDTEAFF
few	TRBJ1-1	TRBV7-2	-	TGTGCCAGCAGCTCGAGCGGTGTAGGGGGGAGCACTGAAGCTTTCTTT	CASSSSGVGGSTEAFF
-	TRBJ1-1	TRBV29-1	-	TGCAGCGTTGAAGATCTCGTGCAGGACACTGAAGCTTTCTTT	CSVEDLVQDTEAFF
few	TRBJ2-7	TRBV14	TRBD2	TGTGCCAGCAGCCAAGATCGACTAGCGGGGGGGCCCTACGAGCAGTACTTC	CASSQDRLAGGPYEQYF
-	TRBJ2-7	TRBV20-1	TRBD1	TGCAGTGCTCAGTGGGACAGGCCCTCCTACGAGCAGTACTTC	CSAQWDRPSYEQYF
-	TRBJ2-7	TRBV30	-	TGTGCCTGGAGCGCCCTACAGGGATTTGCGTACGAGCAGTACTTC	CAWSALQGFAYEQYF
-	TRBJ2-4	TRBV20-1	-	TGCAGTGCATCATATACCGGGACACCGACATTCATAGCCAAAAACATTCAGTACTTC	CSASYTGTPTFIAKNIQYF
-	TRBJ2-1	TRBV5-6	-	TGTGCCAGCAGCCCTAGCGACACTTCCTACAATGAGCAGTTCTTC	CASSPSDTSYNEQFF
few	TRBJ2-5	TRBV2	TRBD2	TGTGCCAGCAGCCAAACAGCGGGAGTTGGGGAGACCCAGTACTTC	CASSQTAGVGETQYF
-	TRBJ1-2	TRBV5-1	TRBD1	TGCGCCAGCAGCGGAACAGGGGGCGTTCACGGCTACACCTTC	CASSGTGGVHGYTF
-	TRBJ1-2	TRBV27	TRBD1	TGTGCCAGCAGCCCACAGGGGGCGGTTGGCTACACCTTC	CASSPQGAVGYTF
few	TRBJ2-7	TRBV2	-	TGTGCCAGCAGTGAAGATCGGCTGCTTTCCTACGAGCAGTACTTC	CASSEDRLLSYEQYF
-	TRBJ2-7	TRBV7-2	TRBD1	TGTGCCAGCACCCCGACAGGGGTCTCCTACGAGCAGTACTTC	CASTPTGVSYEQYF
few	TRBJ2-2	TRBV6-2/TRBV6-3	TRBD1	TGTGCCAGCAGCCCACTCCGGGACAGGGGAACCGGGGAGCTGTTTTTT	CASSPLRDRGTGELFF
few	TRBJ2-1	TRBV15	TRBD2	TGTGCCACCAGCAGAGATTATAGCGGGGGCTCCTACAATGAGCAGTTCTTC	CATSRDYSGGSYNEQFF
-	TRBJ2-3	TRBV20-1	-	TGCAGTGCTAGCGACCCGGACAGACACACAGATACGCAGTATTTT	CSASDPDRHTDTQYF
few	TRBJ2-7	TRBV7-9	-	TGTGCCAGCAGCCGACGCCAGATGAATTCCGAGCAGTACTTC	CASSRRQMNSEQYF